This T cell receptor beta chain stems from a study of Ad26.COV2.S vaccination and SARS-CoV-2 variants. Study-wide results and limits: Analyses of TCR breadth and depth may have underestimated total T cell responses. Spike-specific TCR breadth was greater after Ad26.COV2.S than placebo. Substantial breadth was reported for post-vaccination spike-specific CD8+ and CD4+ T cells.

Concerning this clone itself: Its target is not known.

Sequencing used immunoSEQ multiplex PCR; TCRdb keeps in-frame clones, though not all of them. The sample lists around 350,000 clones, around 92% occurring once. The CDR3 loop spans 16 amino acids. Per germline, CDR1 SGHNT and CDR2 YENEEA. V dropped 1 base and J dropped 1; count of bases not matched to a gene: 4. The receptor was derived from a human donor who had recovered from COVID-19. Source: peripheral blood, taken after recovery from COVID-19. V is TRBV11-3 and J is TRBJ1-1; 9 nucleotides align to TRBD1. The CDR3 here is CASSLVRDRANTEAFF. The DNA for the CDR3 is TGTGCCAGCAGCTTAGTGAGGGACAGGGCGAACACTGAAGCTTTCTTT.